This T cell receptor beta chain appears in the sequencing data of a study of blood T cell repertoires in COVID-19. Background on the study: Symptom resolution, clearance, or two negative PCRs marked the recovered donors of Cohort 3.

This CDR3 is built from 15 residues. V lost 0 bases and J lost 3, with 12 bases in between. Germline V CDR1 and CDR2: SGDLS, YYNGEE. Original analysis: Estimation of nucleated cell counts relied on the amplification of reference gene primers. Measured with immunoSEQ multiplex PCR; TCRdb has only the in-frame clones, and not every one. V, J and clone size were drawn from that table, and D and trimming were deduced from the DNA. The table has around 300,000 clones, around 89% seen once. Enrollees, about 18 to 89 years old, lived in around 23 US areas. Membership in each cohort depended on participant-reported clinical history.

The chain employs TRBV9 and TRBJ1-1; D possibly corresponds to TRBD1 (5 bases). The sequence was collected from a woman aged 55-75 years in a cohort exposed to, infected with or recovered from COVID-19 (not recorded which). The material sequenced was PBMCs or T cells enriched from blood (not recorded which). The CDR3 loop reads CASSVEGFRDTEAFF. DNA of the CDR3: TGTGCCAGCAGCGTAGAGGGGTTTCGGGACACTGAAGCTTTCTTT.